The 15 T cell receptor beta chains below all came from one sample that was sequenced in a study of T cells in Graves' hyperthyroidism and ophthalmopathy (dated by TCRdb to between 2017 and 2020). Library preparation was by multiplex PCR. The instrument was an Illumina HiSeq 2000. The TCR beta CDR3 regions were amplified from the RNA transcripts. A first-round RT-PCR of the TCR CDR3 used the HTBI primer set with the Qiagen OneStep RT-PCR kit. Using fastp at Q25 and MiXCR, TCRdb reprocessed the public reads and kept productive beta chains. One record per CDR3 amino acid sequence lists the most common genes and DNA. A total of about 520,000 distinct CDR3 sequences appear in this sample, under 25% of them only once. The ten biggest clones cover about 25% of the sample. Material for sequencing was blood. The receptors shown here come from a man younger than 35 with Graves' hyperthyroidism.

This clonotype was detected only a few times. The CDR3 reads CAWVDRSSGNTIYF. The CDR3 bases are TGTGCCTGGGTAGACAGGTCCTCTGGAAACACCATATATTTT. This chain links TRBV30 with TRBJ1-3; a possible D gene is TRBD1 (6 bases). The V and J ends lost 5 bases and 0 bases respectively, with 11 bases between them. The CDR3 has 14 residues. The germline gives CDR1 GTSNPN, CDR2 SVGIG (reference sequence).

This clonotype appeared many times. CDR3 in amino acids: CASSQGASYEQYF. The CDR3 DNA is TGTGCCAGCAGCCAAGGGGCGAGCTACGAGCAGTACTTC. V usage is TRBV14 and J usage is TRBJ2-7; D gene uncertain. Germline V gene sequence: CDR1 SGHDN, CDR2 FVKESK. This CDR3 spans 13 amino acids. Trimming removed 1 base at V and 3 bases at J, with 7 bases between.

This clonotype was seen ten or more times. The chain carries TRBV30 and TRBJ2-5, with D possibly TRBD1 on 5 matching bases. From germline, CDR1 is GTSNPN and CDR2 SVGIG (reference sequence). V lost 3 bases and J 5 bases, leaving 19 bases between the germline ends. The CDR3 covers 15 residues. The CDR3 DNA reads TGTGCCTGGAGGTATGGGCAGGGCCTCGGGGAGACCCAGTACTTC. This sequence encodes CAWRYGQGLGETQYF.

In this sample, this clonotype turned up many times. CDR3 sequence (DNA): TGTGCCAGCAGTTACGCACCTACAGGGTTTAATTCACCCCTCCACTTT. Residues: CASSYAPTGFNSPLHF. This chain connects TRBV6-5 to TRBJ1-6; possibly TRBD1 for D (6 bases). The CDR3 consists of 16 residues. The germline CDR1 and CDR2 sequences are MNHEY and SVGAGI. The V gene lost 2 bases and the J gene lost 6 bases, with 14 bases spanning the gap.

The chain uses TRBV14 and TRBJ2-7; perhaps TRBD1 as D (5 bases). CDR1 SGHDN and CDR2 FVKESK come from the germline V gene. Trimming shortened V by 3 bases and J by 0 bases, and 9 bases separated the two germline ends. The CDR3 totals 14 residues. CDR3 sequence: CASSQGPISYEQYF. The CDR3 DNA reads TGTGCCAGCAGCCAGGGGCCCATCTCCTACGAGCAGTACTTC.

The rearrangement joins TRBV9 to TRBJ1-2; TRBD1 is a possible D gene (5 bases). The CDR3 is 14 amino acids. Deletions cut 0 bases from V and 3 bases from J, with 9 bases between. CDR1 and CDR2 from the germline V gene are SGDLS and YYNGEE. The CDR3 region is CASSVDEGHYGYTF. CDR3 DNA: TGTGCCAGCAGCGTAGACGAGGGACACTATGGCTACACCTTC.

This clonotype occurred many times. The J gene is TRBJ2-7, the V gene TRBV27; possibly TRBD2 for D (5 bases). There are 14 residues in the CDR3. The V gene lost 6 bases and the J gene lost 3 bases, with 15 bases spanning the gap. The germline V gene has CDR1 MNHEY and CDR2 SMNVEV (reference sequence). In DNA, the CDR3 is TGTGCCAGCAGGTCGGTCCTAGCAGACTACGAGCAGTACTTC. Its protein is CASRSVLADYEQYF.

The chain combines TRBV29-1 with TRBJ1-2; D ambiguous. The CDR3 is 17 amino acids. Trimming took 0 bases from V and 0 from J, leaving 17 bases between them. Germline-derived CDR1 and CDR2 are SQVTM and ANQGSEA. The CDR3 DNA is TGCAGCGTTGAAGATCTTGTACGGGCCCGCACTAACTATGGCTACACCTTC. It codes for CSVEDLVRARTNYGYTF.

Ten or more counts support this clonotype. The CDR3: CASSHPGGTEAFF. CDR3 nucleotides: TGCGCCAGCAGCCACCCAGGGGGGACTGAAGCTTTCTTT. The chain links TRBV4-1 to TRBJ1-1; 7 nucleotides line up with TRBD1. This CDR3 region has 13 residues. Germline CDR1 is MGHRA and CDR2 is YSYEKL. V lost 3 bases to trimming and J lost 5 bases; unmatched junction nucleotides: 3.

This clonotype appeared many times. V usage is TRBV6-5 and J usage is TRBJ1-2, with D tentatively TRBD1 (5 bases). V was clipped by 4 bases and J by 8 bases, with 14 bases between them. The CDR3 extends over 13 amino acids. The germline V gene encodes CDR1 MNHEY and CDR2 SVGAGI. The CDR3 reads CASSFRDLKGYTF. The DNA for the CDR3 is TGTGCCAGCAGTTTCAGGGACCTAAAGGGCTACACCTTC.

This clonotype came up many times. The CDR3 region has the DNA TGCAGCCCCCCCGACGGGCAGGGAAAGGACTATGGCTACACCTTC. Translating it yields CSPPDGQGKDYGYTF. The chain employs TRBV20-1 and TRBJ1-2, with D maybe TRBD1 (5 bases). This CDR3 has 15 residues. Germline CDR1 reads DFQATT; CDR2 reads SNEGSKA (reference sequence).

This clonotype was observed a few times. This sequence joins TRBV11-2 and TRBJ2-3, with 13 bases matching TRBD2. The length of the CDR3 is 16 residues. J gave up 4 bases and V 5 bases, and 6 bases lay outside the gene matches. The germline V gene encodes CDR1 SGHAT and CDR2 FQNNGV. CDR3: CASSPGLAGPPDTQYF. The CDR3 bases are TGTGCCAGCAGCCCGGGACTAGCGGGGCCCCCAGATACGCAGTATTTT.

V and J are TRBV27 and TRBJ2-7; 7 bases map to TRBD1. After removal of 4 bases from V and 3 bases from J, the junction contained 3 bases not matched to a gene. The CDR3 consists of 13 residues. Germline V gene data show CDR1 as MNHEY and CDR2 as SMNVEV (reference sequence). For the CDR3, the DNA is TGTGCCAGCAGTTGGTCAGGGGGCTACGAGCAGTACTTC. It specifies CASSWSGGYEQYF.

The V call is TRBV20-1, the J call TRBJ1-1, with D tentatively TRBD1 (5 bases). Between the trimmed V and J ends, which lost 2 bases and 5 bases, there was a span of 18 bases. In germline, CDR1 is DFQATT, CDR2 SNEGSKA (reference sequence). The CDR3 consists of 15 residues. CDR3 protein: CSARSLETVRTEAFF. The DNA of the CDR3 is TGCAGTGCTAGATCCCTCGAGACAGTCCGAACTGAAGCTTTCTTT.

On this clonotype itself: A single base separates this from a much larger clone, so it may be a read error. For the CDR3, the DNA is TGTGCCATCAGTACCGCTGCTCCCACAACCTATGGCTACACCTTC. Translating it yields CAISTAAPTTYGYTF. This chain links TRBV12-3 or TRBV12-4 with TRBJ1-2; D is undetermined. The CDR3 contains 15 residues.